This TCR beta chain appears in the sequencing data of a study of T cells after posttransplantation cyclophosphamide. Broader study findings: Recipient CMV seropositivity and CMV reactivation strongly tracked TRB clonality. Donor-recipient repertoire similarity was low at 1-2 months, rising over year one.

This clone came up a few times. Its specificity is not known. Germline CDR1 reads MRHNA; CDR2 reads SNTAGT. The CDR3 sequence is 15 residues long. Trimming stripped 0 bases from V and 4 bases from J, with 9 bases between. Sequencing used immunoSEQ multiplex PCR; TCRdb keeps in-frame clones, though not all of them. Of 51,000 or so clones listed, 90% to 95% were seen once; the top ten hold 2.5% to 3%. This clonotype originated in a woman aged 25 to 39 in good health and a related stem cell transplant donor. The V call is TRBV6-4, the J call TRBJ2-2; D gene ambiguous. Sequenced input: PBMCs. The CDR3 DNA reads as TGTGCCAGCAGTGACTCGATAGAGAGCACCGGGGAGCTGTTTTTT. Translating gives CASSDSIESTGELFF.